This T cell receptor (beta chain) derives from a study of Ad26.COV2.S vaccination and SARS-CoV-2 variants. Study context: This donor came from the COV1001 trial of Ad26.COV2.S. Ad26.COV2.S was injected intramuscularly once or twice, 56 days apart.

The treatment is: some 19 received Ad26.COV2.S at low or high dose, single or two shots; 5 received placebo; per-sample allocation not given. Sampling was performed 63 days after the first vaccine or placebo injection. Sequencing was performed with immunoSEQ multiplex PCR; in TCRdb, only in-frame clones are kept and a portion is missing. This table has some 500,000 clones, 89% appearing once. The receptor was isolated from a person between 18 and 65 years old who received the Ad26.COV2.S COVID-19 vaccine or a placebo. Specimen: peripheral blood, collected in a trial of Ad26.COV2.S vaccine versus placebo.

The CDR3: CASSQVLGQGAEAFF. CDR3 nucleotides: TGCGCCAGCAGCCAAGTTCTAGGACAGGGGGCGGAAGCTTTCTTT. V is TRBV4-3 and J is TRBJ1-1; 11 bases match TRBD1. J was trimmed by 8 bases and V by 1 base; bases with no gene match: 6. The CDR3 covers 15 residues. The germline V gene has CDR1 LGHNA and CDR2 YSLEER.